This passage covers 32 T cell receptor beta chains from one sample sequenced in a study of blood T cell repertoires in COVID-19. TCRdb's copy holds only in-frame clones and misses some; the assay was immunoSEQ multiplex PCR. The table records 150,000 to 200,000 clones, approximately 90% of them present only once. Sequenced material: peripheral blood. The receptors originated from a man aged 55 to 70 with active or convalescent COVID-19.

This chain links TRBV7-9 with TRBJ2-7; no definite D call. Germline V gene lookup returns CDR1 SEHNR and CDR2 FQNEAQ (reference sequence). The CDR3 has 15 residues. The ends were cut back, 5 bases at V and 4 bases at J, with 18 bases in the middle. The CDR3 nucleotides are TGTGCCAGCAGCGATTACGCGGTCCATATTTACGAGCAGTACTTC. This translates into CASSDYAVHIYEQYF.

The chain is built from TRBV29-1 and TRBJ1-2, with a tentative D call TRBD1 (6 bases). Trimming removed 3 bases from V and 7 bases from J, with 21 bases in between. This CDR3 spans 15 amino acids. CDR1 is SQVTM and CDR2 is ANQGSEA in the germline V gene. CDR3 protein: CSVELFLGGALGYTF. As DNA, the CDR3 is TGCAGCGTTGAGTTGTTCTTAGGGGGGGCGCTTGGCTACACCTTC. Full variable domain (outside the CDR3, taken from reference TRBV29-1 and TRBJ1-2): SAVISQKPSRDICQRGTSLTIQCQVDSQVTMMFWYRQQPGQSLTLIATANQGSEATYESGFVIDKFPISRPNLTFSTLTVSNMSPEDSSIYLCSVELFLGGALGYTFGSGTRLTVV.

The chain carries TRBV6-6 and TRBJ1-1; TRBD1 is a possible D gene (5 bases). V shed 2 bases and J shed 11 bases, with 9 bases lying between them. The CDR3 is made up of 11 amino acids. Germline loops: CDR1 MNHNY, CDR2 SVGAGI (reference sequence). The CDR3 sequence: CASSYEAGAFF. The CDR3 nucleotides read TGTGCCAGCAGTTACGAGGCAGGGGCTTTCTTT.

The chain employs TRBV7-9 and TRBJ2-2; perhaps TRBD2 as D (6 bases). V lost 5 bases, J lost 3 bases, and 10 bases lay in between. The CDR3 is made up of 14 amino acids. Germline V CDR1 and CDR2: SEHNR, FQNEAQ (reference sequence). The CDR3 loop is CASSRLGDTGELFF. DNA of the CDR3: TGTGCCAGCAGCCGACTAGGGGACACCGGGGAGCTGTTTTTT.

The chain couples TRBV5-1 to TRBJ1-3; a possible D gene is TRBD1 (6 bases). The CDR3 runs 14 residues. CDR1 and CDR2 from the germline V gene are SGHRS and YFSETQ. Trimming stripped 4 bases from V and 1 base from J, with 9 bases between. The CDR3, as DNA: TGCGCCAGCAGCCAGGACAGATCTGGAAACACCATATATTTT. Translation: CASSQDRSGNTIYF.

This rearrangement joins TRBV20-1 to TRBJ2-4; 9 nucleotides agree with TRBD2. CDR3 size: 17 residues. In germline, CDR1 is DFQATT, CDR2 SNEGSKA (reference sequence). V lost 3 bases, J lost 3 bases, and 12 bases stayed unmatched. The CDR3 DNA sequence: TGCAGTGCTAGTAGTATAGCGGGGGTGGTTGGCAAAAACATTCAGTACTTC. Translated, it gives CSASSIAGVVGKNIQYF.

The chain uses TRBV2 and TRBJ1-5; 9 bases are shared with TRBD1. This CDR3 contains 15 residues. V lost 4 bases and J lost 6; bases outside the gene matches: 7. The germline V gene encodes CDR1 SNHLY and CDR2 FYNNEI. The CDR3 reads CASSALQGAGQPQHF. CDR3 DNA: TGTGCCAGCAGTGCCCTACAGGGGGCAGGTCAGCCCCAGCATTTT.

This chain joins TRBV4-2 and TRBJ2-5; the D gene is possibly TRBD2 (5 bases). V was trimmed by 0 bases and J by 2 bases, leaving 10 bases between them. Germline CDR1 LGHNA, CDR2 YNFKEQ. CDR3 length equals 15 residues. DNA of the CDR3: TGTGCCAGCAGCCAAGACGAGACTAAGCAAGAGACCCAGTACTTC. Its protein product is CASSQDETKQETQYF.

The chain carries TRBV5-4 and TRBJ2-5; the D gene is possibly TRBD1 (5 bases). V lost 2 bases, J lost 1 base, and 6 bases lay in between. Germline V lookup: CDR1 SGHNT, CDR2 YYREEE (reference sequence). The CDR3 is 13 amino acids. The CDR3 DNA reads TGTGCCAGCAGCTTTAGGGGCCAAGAGACCCAGTACTTC. Translated, it gives CASSFRGQETQYF.

The CDR3 region has the DNA TGCGCCAGCAGCCACGACAGGGCCGACTCTGGAAACACCATATATTTT. Protein product: CASSHDRADSGNTIYF. The chain recombines TRBV5-1 with TRBJ1-3, with 7 bases lining up with TRBD1. The CDR3 has 16 amino acids. V shed 4 bases, J shed 0 bases, and the junction held 7 bases outside the gene matches. Germline V CDR1 and CDR2: SGHRS, YFSETQ.

The CDR3 DNA reads TGTGCCAGCAGTTACTCGAGTTTCAGGGAGGGAAAGTTGAACACTGAAGCTTTCTTT. Amino acid sequence: CASSYSSFREGKLNTEAFF. The chain is built from TRBV6-2 or TRBV6-3 and TRBJ1-1; D possibly corresponds to TRBD1 (5 bases). The CDR3 covers 19 residues. The germline V and J ends were trimmed by 0 bases and 0 bases, with 20 bases remaining between them. Germline V gives CDR1 MNHEY, CDR2 SVGEGT.

The chain couples TRBV5-4 to TRBJ2-3; no clear D. The germline V gene encodes CDR1 SGHNT and CDR2 YYREEE (reference sequence). The CDR3 has 14 amino acids. V dropped 4 bases and J dropped 4 bases, with 13 bases sitting between them. The CDR3 spells CASSPPRASDTQYF. In DNA, the CDR3 is TGTGCCAGCAGCCCCCCGAGAGCATCAGATACGCAGTATTTT.

This CDR3 is CASRVTYEQYF. The CDR3 DNA reads as TGTGCCAGCAGAGTAACTTACGAGCAGTACTTC. V usage is TRBV2 and J usage is TRBJ2-7; D remains ambiguous. The V gene lost 6 bases and the J gene lost 4 bases, with 7 bases spanning the gap. The CDR3 consists of 11 residues. Germline CDR1 reads SNHLY; CDR2 reads FYNNEI.

This chain uses TRBV5-1 with TRBJ2-2, with 8 bases matching TRBD2. Germline CDR1 and CDR2: SGHRS and YFSETQ. Trimming cost V 2 bases and J 3 bases; bases outside gene matches: 9. CDR3 size: 17 residues. The CDR3: CASSLSTRGGHTGELFF. The CDR3 DNA sequence: TGCGCCAGCAGCTTAAGTACTCGCGGGGGGCACACCGGGGAGCTGTTTTTT.

V usage is TRBV7-2 and J usage is TRBJ1-2; D possibly corresponds to TRBD1 (6 bases). This CDR3 has 15 amino acids. Trimming cost V 5 bases and J 4 bases, with 17 bases left between them. Germline V CDR1 and CDR2: SGHTA, FQGNSA. CDR3 in DNA: TGTGCCAGCAGCCCTGGACAGAGGTACCTCTATGGCTACACCTTC. It codes for CASSPGQRYLYGYTF.

J is TRBJ1-3 and V is TRBV7-9, with 7 bases lining up with TRBD1. From germline, CDR1 is SEHNR and CDR2 FQNEAQ (reference sequence). Trimming removed 0 bases from V and 1 base from J; junction bases left unmatched: 6. CDR3 length: 17 residues. CDR3 bases: TGTGCCAGCAGCTTAGCGAGACAGGGCCCTTCTGGAAACACCATATATTTT. This codes for CASSLARQGPSGNTIYF.

The chain is built from TRBV19 and TRBJ1-1; D unresolved. Germline lookup yields CDR1 LNHDA and CDR2 SQIVND (reference sequence). This CDR3 region has 16 residues. V was pared by 7 bases and J by 2 bases, with 20 bases between. CDR3 sequence: CASNYRIDRGNTEAFF. As DNA, the CDR3 is TGTGCCAGTAACTACCGGATTGATCGGGGAAACACTGAAGCTTTCTTT.

This CDR3 reads CASSYSSGDRETQYF. The CDR3 nucleotides are TGTGCCAGCAGTTACTCGAGCGGGGACCGGGAGACCCAGTACTTC. The V gene is TRBV6-5, the J gene TRBJ2-5; 7 bases map to TRBD2. The CDR3 has 15 residues. Germline CDR1 is MNHEY and CDR2 is SVGAGI. V gave up 0 bases and J gave up 5 bases; unmatched junction bases: 6.

The chain has TRBV19 and TRBJ2-1; TRBD1 agrees at 8 bases. The CDR3 has 15 amino acids. The J segment lost 3 bases and the V segment lost 5 bases, leaving 6 bases of the junction unmatched. Per the germline V gene, CDR1 is LNHDA and CDR2 is SQIVND (reference sequence). CDR3 sequence reads: CASSLGDRYYNEQFF. CDR3 nucleotides: TGTGCCAGTAGTCTGGGGGACAGGTACTACAATGAGCAGTTCTTC.

V is TRBV6-5 and J is TRBJ1-4; the D gene is possibly TRBD1 (5 bases). The CDR3 is 14 amino acids. Germline V gene sequence: CDR1 MNHEY, CDR2 SVGAGI. V lost 11 bases, J lost 7 bases, and 20 bases lay in between. DNA for the CDR3: TGTGCCTCAAAGGAGGGCGGGACGGTTGAAAAACTGTTTTTT. Translating it yields CASKEGGTVEKLFF.

This chain uses TRBV3-1 (or the pseudogene TRBV3-2) with TRBJ1-2; possible D gene TRBD1, 5 bases. CDR1 LGHDT and CDR2 YNNKEL come from the germline V gene (reference sequence). CDR3 size: 15 residues. With 4 bases removed from V and 5 bases from J, the gap between germline ends came to 17 bases. CDR3 protein: CASSPLFRGGYGYTF. CDR3 DNA: TGTGCCAGCAGCCCCCTATTCCGCGGGGGTTATGGCTACACCTTC.

V is TRBV19 and J is TRBJ1-2; D is unresolved. Trimming removed 3 bases from V and 2 bases from J, with 13 bases in between. This CDR3 is built from 15 residues. CDR1 and CDR2 (germline): LNHDA, SQIVND (reference sequence). In DNA, the CDR3 is TGTGCCAGTAGTATCGGCGGCTCCTTAAACTATGGCTACACCTTC. It codes for CASSIGGSLNYGYTF.

CDR3 loop: CASSYSSGQGAYEQYF. The CDR3, as DNA: TGTGCCAGCAGTTACTCGAGTGGACAGGGGGCTTACGAGCAGTACTTC. The chain employs TRBV6-5 and TRBJ2-7; the match to TRBD1 covers 11 bases. Trimming at V came to 0 bases and at J to 4 bases, leaving 5 bases not matched to a gene. CDR1 and CDR2 (germline): MNHEY, SVGAGI. This CDR3 is built from 16 residues.

The genes are TRBV27 and TRBJ1-5; the D gene is possibly TRBD1 (6 bases). The CDR3 sequence is 17 residues long. Trimming took 0 bases from V and 0 from J, leaving 12 bases between them. The germline gives CDR1 MNHEY, CDR2 SMNVEV (reference sequence). DNA for the CDR3: TGTGCCAGCAGTTTATCCTTTGGGGGCTATAGCAATCAGCCCCAGCATTTT. The encoded protein is CASSLSFGGYSNQPQHF.

This chain links TRBV5-1 with TRBJ2-7; 10 bases match TRBD1. Germline V gives CDR1 SGHRS, CDR2 YFSETQ. The CDR3 spans 15 residues. After removal of 2 bases from V and 6 bases from J, the junction contained 8 bases not matched to a gene. The CDR3 DNA is TGCGCCAGCAGCTTCCAGGGGACAGGGGTTTCCGAGCAGTACTTC. Protein product: CASSFQGTGVSEQYF.

The genes are TRBV7-6 and TRBJ2-5; D uncertain. Germline values: CDR1 SGHVS, CDR2 FNYEAQ. The V end lost 8 bases, the J end lost 4 bases, and 8 bases lay between the germline ends. The CDR3 extends over 11 amino acids. The CDR3 is CASGPIETQYF. CDR3 in DNA: TGTGCCAGCGGGCCGATAGAGACCCAGTACTTC.

This clone is a singleton in its sample. V usage is TRBV3-1 (or the pseudogene TRBV3-2) and J usage is TRBJ1-1; 12 nucleotides match TRBD1. CDR3 length: 15 amino acids. The germline V gene has CDR1 LGHDT and CDR2 YNNKEL (reference sequence). The V and J ends lost 5 bases and 4 bases, in that order; junction bases with no gene match: 5. CDR3 nucleotides: TGTGCCAGCAGCAAGGGACAGGGGGCGCGCACTGAAGCTTTCTTT. The encoded protein is CASSKGQGARTEAFF.

This chain uses TRBV4-1 with TRBJ1-1; 7 nucleotides match TRBD1. There are 15 residues in the CDR3. The V and J ends lost 0 bases and 0 bases, in that order; junction bases with no gene match: 1. CDR1 MGHRA and CDR2 YSYEKL come from the germline V gene. The CDR3 region is CASSQDDRVNTEAFF. DNA of the CDR3: TGCGCCAGCAGCCAAGACGACAGGGTGAACACTGAAGCTTTCTTT.

This clone was picked up a small number of times. V gene TRBV6-4 combines with J gene TRBJ1-1; 10 nucleotides match TRBD1. The CDR3 extends over 16 amino acids. The trim removed 0 bases at V and 4 bases at J, leaving 5 bases unmatched. Germline CDR1 MRHNA, CDR2 SNTAGT. In DNA form, the CDR3 reads TGTGCCAGCAGTGACTCTGGGACAGGGGACACCACTGAAGCTTTCTTT. Protein: CASSDSGTGDTTEAFF.

This sequence joins TRBV5-1 and TRBJ2-1; D gene unclear. Germline-derived CDR1 and CDR2 are SGHRS and YFSETQ. Between the trimmed V and J ends, which lost 1 base and 7 bases, there was a span of 9 bases. This CDR3 is 13 amino acids long. The CDR3 DNA is TGCGCCAGCAGCTTGCTCTACGGGAATGAGCAGTTCTTC. Its translation: CASSLLYGNEQFF.

The chain has TRBV10-3 and TRBJ1-5; 10 bases agree with TRBD1. The V and J ends lost 5 bases and 7 bases, in that order; junction bases with no gene match: 2. There are 13 residues in the CDR3. Germline-derived CDR1 and CDR2 are ENHRY and SYGVKD. DNA for the CDR3: TGTGCCATCAGTACGACAGGGGGCCAGCCCCAGCATTTT. This sequence encodes CAISTTGGQPQHF.

V gene TRBV19 combines with J gene TRBJ1-1; D is ambiguous. V lost 5 bases, J lost 9 bases, and 13 bases lay in between. The CDR3 has 12 residues. CDR1 and CDR2 (germline): LNHDA, SQIVND (reference sequence). CDR3 amino acids: CASSPRTGKAFF. The CDR3 DNA reads TGTGCCAGTAGTCCGCGGACGGGAAAAGCTTTCTTT.